Described below is a single T cell receptor (beta chain) sequence and its context. Its antigen is unknown. These data originate in a study of PD-L1 blockade in urothelial cancer. General study points: Durable-benefit patients showed greater tumor-associated blood clone expansion at 3 weeks.

CDR1 and CDR2 from the germline V gene are SGHDT and YYEEEE. The CDR3 spans 13 residues. The V end lost 2 bases, the J end lost 5 bases, and 10 bases lay between the germline ends. TCRdb keeps only in-frame clones here, not all; method: immunoSEQ multiplex PCR. The table shows 45,000 to 50,000 clones, with 79% occurring only once. Specified time point: pretreatment peripheral blood. Disease in patients was locally advanced or metastatic urothelial carcinoma. The chain is built from TRBV5-6 and TRBJ2-5; D is possibly TRBD1 (5 bases). This sequence was found in a man between 65 and 85 years old with urothelial cancer. Here the sequenced sample was PBMCs, taken around atezolizumab (anti-PD-L1) treatment. The CDR3 region is CASSLSGLETQYF. The CDR3 DNA is TGTGCCAGCAGCTTATCAGGGCTTGAGACCCAGTACTTC.